The 3 T cell receptor beta chains reported below all come from one sample, sequenced in a study of cytomegalovirus exposure and HLA in healthy donors. The primer mix had 60 Vbeta and 13 Jbeta primers. Method: immunoSEQ multiplex PCR; TCRdb's copy keeps in-frame clones and lacks some. The data contain about 120,000 clones, 65% to 80% of them singletons. The material sequenced was PBMCs. Receptors were obtained from a man aged 60 to 75 in good health and CMV-seropositive.

The chain links TRBV9 to TRBJ2-1; 13 positions agree with TRBD2. The germline CDR1 and CDR2 sequences are SGDLS and YYNGEE. This CDR3 is built from 17 residues. V dropped 2 bases and J dropped 2; count of bases not matched to a gene: 4. CDR3 sequence (DNA): TGTGCCAGCAGCGTTAGGGGACTAGCGGGACCCTACAATGAGCAGTTCTTC. Protein sequence: CASSVRGLAGPYNEQFF. The whole variable domain, remainder taken from reference TRBV9 and TRBJ2-1, is DSGVTQTPKHLITATGQRVTLRCSPRSGDLSVYWYQQSLDQGLQFLIQYYNGEERAKGNILERFSAQQFPDLHSELNLSSLELGDSALYFCASSVRGLAGPYNEQFFGPGTRLTVL.

The chain has TRBV2 and TRBJ2-5; tentatively, D is TRBD2 (6 bases). CDR1 is SNHLY, CDR2 FYNNEI, per germline. The V end was cut by 6 bases, the J end by 5 bases, with 10 bases between. The CDR3 is made up of 12 amino acids. CDR3 sequence: CASRVSGETQYF. The CDR3 region has the DNA TGTGCCAGCAGGGTCAGCGGGGAGACCCAGTACTTC.

As DNA, the CDR3 is TGTGCCAGCAGGGTAGGGAGGCAGGGAGACTACGAGCAGTACTTC. It is translated as CASRVGRQGDYEQYF. J is TRBJ2-7 and V is TRBV5-5, with D possibly being TRBD2 (6 bases). Trimming took off 5 bases at V and 3 bases at J, with 18 bases between the two ends. CDR1 is SGHKS, CDR2 YYEKEE, per germline (reference sequence). The CDR3 is 15 residues long.